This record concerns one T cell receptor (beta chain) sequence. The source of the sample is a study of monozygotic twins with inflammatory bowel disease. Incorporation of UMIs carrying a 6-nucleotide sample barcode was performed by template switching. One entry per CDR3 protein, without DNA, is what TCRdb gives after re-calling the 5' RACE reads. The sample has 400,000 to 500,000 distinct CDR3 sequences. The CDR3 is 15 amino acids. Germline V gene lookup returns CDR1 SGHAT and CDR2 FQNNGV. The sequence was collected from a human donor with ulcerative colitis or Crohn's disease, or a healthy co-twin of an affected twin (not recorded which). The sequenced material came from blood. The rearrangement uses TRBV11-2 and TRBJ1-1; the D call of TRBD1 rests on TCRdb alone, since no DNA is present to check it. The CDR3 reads CASSLDLTGALEAFF.